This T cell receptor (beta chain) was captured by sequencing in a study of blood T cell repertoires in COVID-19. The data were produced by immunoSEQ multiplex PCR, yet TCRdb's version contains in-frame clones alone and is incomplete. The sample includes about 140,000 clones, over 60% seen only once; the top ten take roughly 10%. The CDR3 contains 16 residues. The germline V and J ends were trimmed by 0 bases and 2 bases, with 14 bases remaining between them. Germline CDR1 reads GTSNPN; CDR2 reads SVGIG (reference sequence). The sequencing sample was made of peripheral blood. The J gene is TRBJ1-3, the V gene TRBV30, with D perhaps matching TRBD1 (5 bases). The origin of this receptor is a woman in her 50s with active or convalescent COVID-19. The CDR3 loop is CAWSVPGGVAGNTIYF. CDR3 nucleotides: TGTGCCTGGAGTGTACCTGGAGGGGTAGCTGGAAACACCATATATTTT.